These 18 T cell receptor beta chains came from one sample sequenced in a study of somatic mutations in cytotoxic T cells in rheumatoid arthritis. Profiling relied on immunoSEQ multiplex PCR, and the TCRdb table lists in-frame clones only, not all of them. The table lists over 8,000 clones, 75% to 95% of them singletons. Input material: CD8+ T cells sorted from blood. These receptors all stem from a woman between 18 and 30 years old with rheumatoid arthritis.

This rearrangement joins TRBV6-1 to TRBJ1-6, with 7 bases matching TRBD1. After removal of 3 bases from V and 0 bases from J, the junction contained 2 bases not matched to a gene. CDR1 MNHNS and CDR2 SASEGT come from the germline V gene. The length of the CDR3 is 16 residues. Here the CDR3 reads CASSDRDSSYNSPLHF. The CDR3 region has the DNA TGTGCCAGCAGTGATCGGGACAGCTCCTATAATTCACCCCTCCACTTT.

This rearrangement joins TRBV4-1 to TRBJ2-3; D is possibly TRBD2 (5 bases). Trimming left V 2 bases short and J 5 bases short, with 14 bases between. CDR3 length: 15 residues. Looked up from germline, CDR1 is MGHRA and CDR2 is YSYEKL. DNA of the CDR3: TGCGCCAGCAGCCAACTGGCCGCGGGCGGAGATACGCAGTATTTT. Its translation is CASSQLAAGGDTQYF.

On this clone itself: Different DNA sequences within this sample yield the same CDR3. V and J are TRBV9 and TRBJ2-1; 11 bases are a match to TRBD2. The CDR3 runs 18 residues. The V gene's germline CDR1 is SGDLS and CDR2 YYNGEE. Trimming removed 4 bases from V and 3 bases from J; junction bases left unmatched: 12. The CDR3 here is CASSPKDLAGGYYNEQFF. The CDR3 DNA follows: TGTGCCAGCAGCCCGAAGGATCTAGCGGGGGGTTACTACAATGAGCAGTTCTTC.

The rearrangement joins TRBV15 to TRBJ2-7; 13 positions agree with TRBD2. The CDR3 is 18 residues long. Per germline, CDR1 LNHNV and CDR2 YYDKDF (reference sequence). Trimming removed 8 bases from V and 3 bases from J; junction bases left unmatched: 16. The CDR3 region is CATSSGGLGLAGVYEQYF. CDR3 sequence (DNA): TGTGCCACCTCCAGCGGGGGGCTTGGACTAGCGGGAGTCTACGAGCAGTACTTC.

CDR3 protein: CASSLGPGDYGYTF. CDR3 nucleotides: TGTGCCAGCAGCTTAGGTCCGGGAGACTATGGCTACACCTTC. The chain employs TRBV11-1 and TRBJ1-2; no definite D call. This CDR3 is 14 amino acids long. Looked up from germline, CDR1 is SGHAT and CDR2 is FQDESV (reference sequence). With 1 base removed from V and 3 bases from J, the gap between germline ends came to 9 bases.

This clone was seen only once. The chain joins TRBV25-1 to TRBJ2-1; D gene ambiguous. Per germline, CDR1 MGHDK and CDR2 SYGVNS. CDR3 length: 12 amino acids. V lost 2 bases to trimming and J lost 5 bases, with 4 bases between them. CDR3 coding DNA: TGTGCCAGCAGTGAAAGAGACAATGAGCAGTTCTTC. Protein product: CASSERDNEQFF.

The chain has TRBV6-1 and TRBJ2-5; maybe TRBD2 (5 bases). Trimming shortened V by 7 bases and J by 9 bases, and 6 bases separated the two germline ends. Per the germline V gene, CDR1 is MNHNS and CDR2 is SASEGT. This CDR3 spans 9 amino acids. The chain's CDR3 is CASNGAQYF. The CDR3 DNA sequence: TGTGCCAGCAACGGGGCCCAGTACTTC.

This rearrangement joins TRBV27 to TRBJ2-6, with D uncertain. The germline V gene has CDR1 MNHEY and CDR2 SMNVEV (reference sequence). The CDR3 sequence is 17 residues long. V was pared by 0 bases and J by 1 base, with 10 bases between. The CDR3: CASSLSLRISGANVLTF. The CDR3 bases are TGTGCCAGCAGTTTATCGCTGAGGATTTCTGGGGCCAACGTCCTGACTTTC.

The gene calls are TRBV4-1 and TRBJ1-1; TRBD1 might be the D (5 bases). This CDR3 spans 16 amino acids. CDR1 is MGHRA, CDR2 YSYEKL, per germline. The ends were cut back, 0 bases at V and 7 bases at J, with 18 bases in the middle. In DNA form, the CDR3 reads TGCGCCAGCAGCCAAGAGCGGGACCGCCTGAACGGTGAAGCTTTCTTT. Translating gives CASSQERDRLNGEAFF.

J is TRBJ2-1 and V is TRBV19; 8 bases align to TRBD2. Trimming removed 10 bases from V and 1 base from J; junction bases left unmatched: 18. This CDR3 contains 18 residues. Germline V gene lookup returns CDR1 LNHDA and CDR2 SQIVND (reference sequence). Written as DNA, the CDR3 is TGTGCCACCAACCTCGGAGGGGCTAGCGGGTCTTCCTACAATGAGCAGTTCTTC. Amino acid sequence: CATNLGGASGSSYNEQFF.

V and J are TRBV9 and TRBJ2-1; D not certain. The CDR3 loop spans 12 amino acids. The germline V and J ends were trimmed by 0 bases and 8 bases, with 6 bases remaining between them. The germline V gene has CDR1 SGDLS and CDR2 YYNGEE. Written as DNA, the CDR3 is TGTGCCAGCAGCGTAGCTTTCGATGAGCAGTTCTTC. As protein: CASSVAFDEQFF.

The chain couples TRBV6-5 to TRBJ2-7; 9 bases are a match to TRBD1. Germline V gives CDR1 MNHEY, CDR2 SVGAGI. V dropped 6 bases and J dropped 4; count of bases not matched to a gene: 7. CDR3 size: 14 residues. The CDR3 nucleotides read TGTGCCAGCAGGCCCGGGACAGGGATATACGAGCAGTACTTC. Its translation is CASRPGTGIYEQYF.

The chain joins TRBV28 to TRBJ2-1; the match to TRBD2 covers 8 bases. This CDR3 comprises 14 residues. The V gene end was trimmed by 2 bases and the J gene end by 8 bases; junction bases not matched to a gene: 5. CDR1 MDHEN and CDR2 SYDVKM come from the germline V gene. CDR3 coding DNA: TGTGCCAGCAGTTTACACGGGAGGGGGGATGAGCAGTTCTTC. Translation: CASSLHGRGDEQFF.

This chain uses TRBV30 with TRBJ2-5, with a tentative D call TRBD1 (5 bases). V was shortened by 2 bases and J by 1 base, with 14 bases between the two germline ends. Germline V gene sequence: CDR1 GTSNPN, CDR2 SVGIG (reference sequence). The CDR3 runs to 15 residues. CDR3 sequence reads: CAWSSEGEFQETQYF. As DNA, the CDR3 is TGTGCCTGGAGTTCGGAAGGGGAATTCCAAGAGACCCAGTACTTC. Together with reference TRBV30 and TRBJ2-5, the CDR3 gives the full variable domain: SQTIHQWPATLVQPVGSPLSLECTVEGTSNPNLYWYRQAAGRGLQLLFYSVGIGQISSEVPQNLSASRPQDRQFILSSKKLLLSDSGFYLCAWSSEGEFQETQYFGPGTRLLVL.

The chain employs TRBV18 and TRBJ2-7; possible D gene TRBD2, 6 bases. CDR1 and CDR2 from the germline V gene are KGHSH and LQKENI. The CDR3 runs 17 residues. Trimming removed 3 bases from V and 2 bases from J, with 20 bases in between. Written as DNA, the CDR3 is TGTGCCAGCTCACCTACGCCCCACCCGGGGGACGCCTACGAGCAGTACTTC. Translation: CASSPTPHPGDAYEQYF.

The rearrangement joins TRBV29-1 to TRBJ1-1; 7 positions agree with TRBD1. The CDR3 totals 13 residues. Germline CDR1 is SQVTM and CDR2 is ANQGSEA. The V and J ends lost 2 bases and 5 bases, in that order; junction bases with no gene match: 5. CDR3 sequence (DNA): TGCAGCGTTGAATTCCCAGGGGGGACTGAAGCTTTCTTT. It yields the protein CSVEFPGGTEAFF.

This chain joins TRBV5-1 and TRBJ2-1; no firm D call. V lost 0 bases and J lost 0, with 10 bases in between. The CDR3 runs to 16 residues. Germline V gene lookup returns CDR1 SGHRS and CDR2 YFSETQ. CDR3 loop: CASSLGVRSSYNEQFF. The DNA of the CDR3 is TGCGCCAGCAGCTTGGGTGTGAGGAGCTCCTACAATGAGCAGTTCTTC.

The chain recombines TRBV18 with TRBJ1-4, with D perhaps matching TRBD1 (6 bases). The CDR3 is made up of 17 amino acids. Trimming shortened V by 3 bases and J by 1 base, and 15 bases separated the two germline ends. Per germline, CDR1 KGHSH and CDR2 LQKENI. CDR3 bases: TGTGCCAGCTCACCGGGACACGTGGGGGAAACTAATGAAAAACTGTTTTTT. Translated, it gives CASSPGHVGETNEKLFF.